A selection of T cell receptor beta chains follows, all from one sample in a study of blood T cell repertoires in COVID-19. Profiling relied on immunoSEQ multiplex PCR, and the TCRdb table lists in-frame clones only, not all of them. The table includes about 73,000 clones, 82% detected once. The material sequenced was peripheral blood. These receptors came from a woman aged 55-75 years with acute or convalescent COVID-19. CDR3s include the opening cysteine and the closing phenylalanine or tryptophan. D genes are given only for firm matches. Clone size appears in some rows only: once, few, many, or a class for an expanded clone.

NA,NA,TRBV5-6,TRBJ2-1,CASSTGSYNEQFF,TGTGCCAGCAGTACCGGTAGCTACAATGAGCAGTTCTTC
TRBD1,NA,TRBV5-5,TRBJ2-4,CASSSGTGGIQYF,TGTGCCAGCAGCTCCGGGACAGGGGGTATTCAGTACTTC
NA,NA,TRBV2,TRBJ2-7,CASSVSVYEQYF,TGTGCCAGCAGTGTTTCTGTCTACGAGCAGTACTTC
NA,NA,TRBV3-1/TRBV3-2,TRBJ1-6,CASSQGSPTPTWSLHF,TGTGCCAGCAGCCAAGGTTCCCCCACTCCGACTTGGTCCCTCCACTTT
NA,NA,TRBV30,TRBJ1-3,CAWSISRGTGNTIYF,TGTGCCTGGAGTATTTCCCGGGGAACTGGAAACACCATATATTTT
TRBD1,NA,TRBV9,TRBJ1-6,CASSVGQGGLTRSPLHF,TGTGCCAGCAGCGTAGGACAGGGGGGGCTAACGAGATCACCCCTCCACTTT
TRBD1,NA,TRBV20-1,TRBJ1-3,CSARGQGRVYF,TGCAGTGCTAGAGGACAGGGTCGAGTATATTTT
NA,NA,TRBV28,TRBJ1-1,CASRELTEAFF,TGTGCCAGCAGGGAGTTGACTGAAGCTTTCTTT
TRBD1,NA,TRBV12-3/TRBV12-4,TRBJ1-2,CASSRTGNYGYTF,TGTGCCAGCAGTCGGACAGGGAACTATGGCTACACCTTC
TRBD1,NA,TRBV19,TRBJ1-1,CASSGTRDRASTEAFF,TGTGCCAGTAGTGGAACCCGGGACAGGGCTAGCACTGAAGCTTTCTTT
TRBD1,NA,TRBV5-1,TRBJ1-2,CASSLGDRGRSWYGYTF,TGCGCCAGCAGCTTGGGGGACAGGGGCAGATCTTGGTATGGCTACACCTTC
TRBD1,NA,TRBV3-1/TRBV3-2,TRBJ1-4,CASSSRDSHEKLFF,TGTGCCAGCAGCTCCCGGGACAGCCACGAAAAACTGTTTTTT
TRBD2,NA,TRBV6-5,TRBJ2-7,CASSLLPTSGRAEQYF,TGTGCCAGCAGTTTACTCCCGACTAGCGGGAGGGCCGAGCAGTACTTC
NA,NA,TRBV6-1,TRBJ2-5,CASSEARANGAQYF,TGTGCCAGCAGTGAAGCCAGGGCCAATGGGGCCCAGTACTTC
NA,NA,TRBV18,TRBJ2-1,CASSSDRWSYNEQFF,TGTGCCAGCTCATCCGACAGGTGGTCCTACAATGAGCAGTTCTTC
NA,NA,TRBV5-4,TRBJ1-1,CASSYQGNTEAFF,TGTGCCAGCAGCTATCAGGGGAACACTGAAGCTTTCTTT
NA,NA,TRBV11-2,TRBJ2-7,CASSLDLGGVPYEQYF,TGTGCCAGCAGCTTAGACCTGGGTGGAGTTCCCTACGAGCAGTACTTC
TRBD2,NA,TRBV28,TRBJ2-5,CASRQPGLAGKETQYF,TGTGCCAGCAGACAACCAGGACTAGCGGGGAAAGAGACCCAGTACTTC
TRBD1,NA,TRBV19,TRBJ1-5,CASSPRRQGHQPQHF,TGTGCCAGTAGTCCTCGTAGACAGGGCCATCAGCCCCAGCATTTT
NA,NA,TRBV28,TRBJ2-5,CASREGQQKETQYF,TGTGCCAGCAGGGAGGGACAGCAGAAAGAGACCCAGTACTTC
NA,NA,TRBV15,TRBJ2-7,CATRRGNSNEQYF,TGTGCCACCCGCCGCGGGAATAGCAACGAGCAGTACTTC
TRBD2,few,TRBV9,TRBJ2-1,CASRVLAQPTNEQFF,TGTGCCAGCAGAGTACTAGCGCAGCCAACCAATGAGCAGTTCTTC
NA,once,TRBV29-1,TRBJ1-3,CSGRGSGGNTIYF,TGCAGCGGGCGGGGATCGGGGGGAAACACCATATATTTT
TRBD1,NA,TRBV27,TRBJ1-2,CASSLTGLVDYGYTF,TGTGCCAGCAGTTTGACAGGGCTCGTAGACTATGGCTACACCTTC
TRBD2,once,TRBV30,TRBJ2-3,CAWSTGLGTQYF,TGTGCCTGGAGTACCGGACTAGGGACGCAGTATTTT
NA,NA,TRBV7-8,TRBJ1-3,CASSLEDSSGNTIYF,TGTGCCAGCAGCTTAGAGGACAGCTCTGGAAACACCATATATTTT
TRBD1,NA,TRBV12-5,TRBJ2-6,CASGLVQGQTNKTSGANVLTF,TGTGCTAGTGGTTTGGTACAGGGGCAGACGAACAAAACCTCTGGGGCCAACGTCCTGACTTTC
TRBD1,NA,TRBV10-1,TRBJ1-4,CASSESWGQGLSNEKLFF,TGCGCCAGCAGTGAGTCGTGGGGACAGGGGCTTTCTAATGAAAAACTGTTTTTT
NA,NA,TRBV5-8,TRBJ1-2,CASSLWPGNYGYTF,TGTGCCAGCAGCTTGTGGCCAGGCAACTATGGCTACACCTTC
NA,NA,TRBV10-3,TRBJ1-3,CAISGGGNSGNTIYF,TGTGCCATCAGTGGGGGGGGTAACTCTGGAAACACCATATATTTT
NA,NA,TRBV2,TRBJ1-5,CASSQTVNSNQPQHF,TGTGCCAGCAGCCAGACAGTAAATAGCAATCAGCCCCAGCATTTT
NA,NA,TRBV5-1,TRBJ1-1,CASSQNTIPEAFF,TGCGCCAGCAGCCAAAACACCATCCCTGAAGCTTTCTTT
NA,NA,TRBV30,TRBJ1-5,CAWTSPGINQPQHF,TGTGCCTGGACCAGCCCCGGGATAAATCAGCCCCAGCATTTT
NA,NA,TRBV11-1,TRBJ2-7,CASSFFNSAAYEQYF,TGTGCCAGCAGCTTTTTTAATAGCGCAGCCTACGAGCAGTACTTC
NA,NA,TRBV27,TRBJ2-3,CASRSIQGFSTDTQYF,TGTGCCAGCAGATCAATTCAGGGGTTCAGCACAGATACGCAGTATTTT
NA,NA,TRBV5-1,TRBJ2-7,CASSLVGLANHEQYF,TGCGCCAGCAGCTTGGTGGGTCTAGCTAATCACGAGCAGTACTTC
TRBD1,NA,TRBV7-3,TRBJ1-1,CASSTDRGTEAFF,TGTGCCAGCAGCACGGACAGGGGCACTGAAGCTTTCTTT
NA,NA,TRBV4-1,TRBJ2-1,CASSQDLGGWGNEQFF,TGCGCCAGCAGCCAAGATCTCGGCGGGTGGGGTAATGAGCAGTTCTTC
TRBD1,NA,TRBV5-1,TRBJ2-7,CASSSNPRTGDIHEQYF,TGCGCCAGCAGCTCGAACCCAAGGACAGGGGATATCCACGAGCAGTACTTC
NA,NA,TRBV19,TRBJ1-1,CASSRAGVIIIEAFF,TGTGCCAGTAGTAGGGCAGGGGTAATTATTATTGAAGCTTTCTTT
TRBD1,NA,TRBV9,TRBJ1-1,CASSGSGTVNTEAFF,TGTGCCAGCAGCGGCTCCGGGACAGTCAACACTGAAGCTTTCTTT
TRBD2,NA,TRBV29-1,TRBJ2-7,CSVEAGLAPSSYEQYF,TGCAGCGTTGAAGCAGGACTAGCGCCGAGCTCCTACGAGCAGTACTTC
NA,NA,TRBV7-2,TRBJ2-5,CASSLVTQETQYF,TGTGCCAGCAGCTTAGTCACTCAAGAGACCCAGTACTTC
NA,NA,TRBV7-2,TRBJ2-5,CASSLAQGTPQTQYF,TGTGCCAGCAGCTTAGCCCAGGGGACCCCTCAGACCCAGTACTTC
TRBD2,NA,TRBV12-5,TRBJ2-7,CASGLVGWDRGGGSYEQYF,TGTGCTAGTGGTTTGGTAGGGTGGGACCGGGGGGGAGGGTCCTACGAGCAGTACTTC
NA,NA,TRBV5-4,TRBJ2-5,CASSLGSSGLLETQYF,TGTGCCAGCAGCTTGGGGAGTAGCGGTCTATTAGAGACCCAGTACTTC
NA,NA,TRBV27,TRBJ1-6,CASSLSAGSNSPLHF,TGTGCCAGCAGTTTATCTGCAGGTTCTAATTCACCCCTCCACTTT
NA,few,TRBV3-1/TRBV3-2,TRBJ1-6,CASSQTGGASSPLHF,TGTGCCAGCAGCCAGACGGGTGGCGCTAGTTCACCCCTCCACTTT
NA,once,TRBV27,TRBJ1-2,CASSVGGLDGYTF,TGTGCCAGCAGCGTAGGAGGGCTTGATGGCTACACCTTC
TRBD1,few,TRBV7-9,TRBJ1-1,CASSQTGGRTEAFF,TGTGCCAGCAGCCAGACAGGGGGCCGGACTGAAGCTTTCTTT
TRBD2,NA,TRBV18,TRBJ2-1,CASSPPVAGVNEQFF,TGTGCCAGCTCACCACCCGTTGCGGGAGTAAATGAGCAGTTCTTC
TRBD2,NA,TRBV9,TRBJ2-2,CASSADGGVAGELFF,TGTGCCAGCAGCGCCGACGGGGGGGTTGCCGGGGAGCTGTTTTTT
NA,NA,TRBV28,TRBJ2-1,CASSLPVAEGFNEQFF,TGTGCCAGCAGTCTCCCGGTAGCAGAAGGATTCAATGAGCAGTTCTTC
NA,NA,TRBV27,TRBJ1-6,CASSFRDSPLHF,TGTGCCAGCAGTTTCCGAGATTCACCCCTCCACTTT